These 23 T cell receptor beta chains were sequenced from one sample in a study of T cell responses to AZD1222 COVID-19 vaccine. Method: immunoSEQ multiplex PCR; TCRdb's copy keeps in-frame clones and lacks some. The sample has 95,000 to 150,000 clones, over 75% seen once. The source material was peripheral blood, sampled on day 0 of AZD1222 vaccination. All receptors come from an adult in good health.

The genes are TRBV28 and TRBJ1-2; the D is unclear. In germline, CDR1 is MDHEN, CDR2 SYDVKM. The length of the CDR3 is 13 residues. V lost 3 bases and J 7 bases, leaving 12 bases between the germline ends. The CDR3 DNA is TGTGCCAGCAGTTTTGCGGGAAGGATTGGCTACACCTTC. Translating it yields CASSFAGRIGYTF.

V and J are TRBV28 and TRBJ2-5; the D is unclear. The ends were cut back, 1 base at V and 0 bases at J, with 12 bases in the middle. This CDR3 comprises 16 residues. From germline, CDR1 is MDHEN and CDR2 SYDVKM. The CDR3 region has the DNA TGTGCCAGCAGTTTATTTCCAATGGGCCACCAAGAGACCCAGTACTTC. Translated, it gives CASSLFPMGHQETQYF.

This clone was observed a single time. The chain recombines TRBV6-5 with TRBJ2-7; the D is unclear. The length of the CDR3 is 12 residues. V lost 6 bases, J lost 2 bases, and 8 bases lay in between. The V gene's germline CDR1 is MNHEY and CDR2 SVGAGI. The CDR3 DNA reads as TGTGCCAGCAGCAACGACCCCTACGAGCAGTACTTC. Translation: CASSNDPYEQYF.

This chain uses TRBV19 with TRBJ1-5, with no clear D. The CDR3 is 13 residues long. Trimming cost V 7 bases and J 9 bases, with 16 bases left between them. The germline V gene encodes CDR1 LNHDA and CDR2 SQIVND (reference sequence). The CDR3 sequence: CASTQDRRGPQHF. The CDR3 DNA is TGTGCCAGTACCCAAGACCGCCGAGGGCCCCAGCATTTT.

This chain links TRBV2 with TRBJ2-3; a possible D gene is TRBD2 (6 bases). This CDR3 comprises 15 residues. V dropped 4 bases and J dropped 1 base, with 12 bases sitting between them. The germline V gene has CDR1 SNHLY and CDR2 FYNNEI. The CDR3 DNA follows: TGTGCCAGCAGTGTGGCGGGACCGGGCACAGATACGCAGTATTTT. Its translation is CASSVAGPGTDTQYF.

The chain links TRBV7-2 to TRBJ2-1; D gene unclear. The CDR3 is 16 residues long. Between the trimmed V and J ends, which lost 2 bases and 4 bases, there was a span of 15 bases. In germline, CDR1 is SGHTA, CDR2 FQGNSA. The CDR3 spells CASSLRGSPLYNEQFF. In DNA form, the CDR3 reads TGTGCCAGCAGCTTACGCGGCTCGCCACTTTACAATGAGCAGTTCTTC.

The chain carries TRBV5-1 and TRBJ2-2; D ambiguous. The CDR3 has 15 residues. V lost 2 bases and J 6 bases, leaving 14 bases between the germline ends. Germline loops: CDR1 SGHRS, CDR2 YFSETQ. CDR3 nucleotides: TGCGCCAGCAGCTTTAGTCCGACCGGCGCCGGGGAGCTGTTTTTT. Protein product: CASSFSPTGAGELFF.

The CDR3 region is CASSQDAAAGDFYEQYF. The CDR3 DNA sequence: TGTGCCAGCAGCCAAGATGCCGCAGCGGGAGATTTCTACGAGCAGTACTTC. The chain employs TRBV3-1 (or the pseudogene TRBV3-2) and TRBJ2-7, with 8 bases identical to TRBD2. The CDR3 has 17 residues. V was pared by 0 bases and J by 3 bases, with 10 bases of the junction left unmatched. Germline values: CDR1 LGHDT, CDR2 YNNKEL (reference sequence).

V gene TRBV6-1 combines with J gene TRBJ1-2; TRBD1 aligns across 7 bases. The germline V gene encodes CDR1 MNHNS and CDR2 SASEGT. This CDR3 has 14 amino acids. The ends lost 2 bases at V and 4 bases at J; junction bases unmatched: 4. This CDR3 reads CASSESYRGYGYTF. CDR3 nucleotide sequence: TGTGCCAGCAGTGAAAGTTACAGGGGCTATGGCTACACCTTC.

V and J are TRBV4-1 and TRBJ2-7; tentative D call: TRBD2 (6 bases). The germline V gene encodes CDR1 MGHRA and CDR2 YSYEKL. The CDR3 covers 13 residues. V was cut by 3 bases and J by 6 bases, with 12 bases left in between. The CDR3 region is CASSQGDWREQYF. As DNA, the CDR3 is TGCGCCAGCAGCCAGGGGGACTGGCGCGAGCAGTACTTC.

V and J are TRBV28 and TRBJ2-1; 10 bases agree with TRBD1. CDR1 and CDR2 from the germline V gene are MDHEN and SYDVKM. The junction had 15 bases not matched to a gene; V was cut back by 2 bases and J by 8 bases. CDR3 length: 18 amino acids. CDR3 coding DNA: TGTGCCAGCAGTTTACCCCAATCCGGGACAGGGGCCCTGGATGAGCAGTTCTTC. It yields the protein CASSLPQSGTGALDEQFF. Using reference TRBV28 and TRBJ2-1 for the parts outside the CDR3, the full variable domain is DVKVTQSSRYLVKRTGEKVFLECVQDMDHENMFWYRQDPGLGLRLIYFSYDVKMKEKGDIPEGYSVSREKKERFSLILESASTNQTSMYLCASSLPQSGTGALDEQFFGPGTRLTVL.

The chain employs TRBV2 and TRBJ1-5; D unresolved. The length of the CDR3 is 14 residues. The V end lost 1 base, the J end lost 0 bases, and 4 bases lay between the germline ends. CDR1 is SNHLY and CDR2 is FYNNEI in the germline V gene. The CDR3 DNA follows: TGTGCCAGCAGTGAAGGCAATAGCAATCAGCCCCAGCATTTT. Translated, it gives CASSEGNSNQPQHF.

The chain is built from TRBV5-1 and TRBJ2-2, with 8 bases matching TRBD1. V trimming: 6 bases; J trimming: 1 base; junction bases outside the gene matches: 2. The CDR3 has 14 residues. Germline values: CDR1 SGHRS, CDR2 YFSETQ. The CDR3 region has the DNA TGCGCCAGCACGGACAGGGTGAACACCGGGGAGCTGTTTTTT. It translates to CASTDRVNTGELFF.

The chain links TRBV6-2 or TRBV6-3 to TRBJ1-5; a possible D gene is TRBD1 (5 bases). In germline, CDR1 is MNHEY, CDR2 SVGEGT. The CDR3 has 14 residues. V was cut by 2 bases and J by 6 bases, with 11 bases left in between. The CDR3 spells CASSYVRGTQPQHF. In DNA, the CDR3 is TGTGCCAGCAGTTACGTCCGGGGGACTCAGCCCCAGCATTTT.

J is TRBJ2-7 and V is TRBV6-5, with 12 positions matching TRBD2. The CDR3 totals 16 residues. J was trimmed by 4 bases and V by 0 bases; bases with no gene match: 4. Germline V gives CDR1 MNHEY, CDR2 SVGAGI. Here the CDR3 DNA reads TGTGCCAGCAGTTACTCCCTAGCGGGAGGGGGTTACGAGCAGTACTTC. This translates into CASSYSLAGGGYEQYF.

This chain uses TRBV24-1 with TRBJ1-2, with D possibly being TRBD1 (6 bases). The CDR3 length is 13 residues. Germline values: CDR1 KGHDR, CDR2 SFDVKD. V was shortened by 1 base and J by 7 bases, with 9 bases between the two germline ends. The CDR3 sequence: CATSDLAGVGYTF. For the CDR3, the DNA is TGTGCCACCAGTGATTTAGCAGGGGTTGGCTACACCTTC.

The rearrangement joins TRBV7-2 to TRBJ1-2, with 8 bases matching TRBD1. V shed 5 bases, J shed 4 bases, and the junction held 9 bases outside the gene matches. This CDR3 region has 15 residues. The V gene's germline CDR1 is SGHTA and CDR2 FQGNSA. The chain's CDR3 is CASSTGQGYSYGYTF. DNA of the CDR3: TGTGCCAGCAGCACCGGACAGGGTTATAGCTATGGCTACACCTTC. Filled out from reference TRBV7-2 and TRBJ1-2, the complete variable domain reads GAGVSQSPSNKVTEKGKDVELRCDPISGHTALYWYRQSLGQGLEFLIYFQGNSAPDKSGLPSDRFSAERTGGSVSTLTIQRTQQEDSAVYLCASSTGQGYSYGYTFGSGTRLTVV.

The chain carries TRBV28 and TRBJ2-7; 7 bases are shared with TRBD1. The germline CDR1 and CDR2 sequences are MDHEN and SYDVKM. The CDR3 has 14 amino acids. Germline trimming cut 1 base from V and 4 bases from J; bases unmatched to any gene: 4. CDR3 DNA sequence: TGTGCCAGCAGTTTATTAGGGGGCGGATACGAGCAGTACTTC. It encodes CASSLLGGGYEQYF.

The chain joins TRBV23-1 to TRBJ2-5, with unresolved D. TRBV23-1 is sorted into the ORF group, with uncertain function. The CDR3 length is 19 residues. Between the trimmed V and J ends, which lost 2 bases and 1 base, there was a span of 23 bases. The CDR3 nucleotides are TGCGCCAGCAGTCAAAGGTGGCGAAGCATGGTTAGGTTCCAAGAGACCCAGTACTTC. Its translation is CASSQRWRSMVRFQETQYF.

The chain links TRBV2 to TRBJ2-1, with D tentatively TRBD2 (5 bases). CDR1 and CDR2 from the germline V gene are SNHLY and FYNNEI. V was cut by 6 bases and J by 0 bases, with 12 bases left in between. CDR3 size: 15 residues. The CDR3 DNA is TGTGCCAGCAGCCGGGATTTGAGCTCCTACAATGAGCAGTTCTTC. It encodes CASSRDLSSYNEQFF.

The chain uses TRBV5-4 and TRBJ2-1; a possible D gene is TRBD2 (5 bases). The CDR3 extends over 15 amino acids. Trimming shortened V by 5 bases and J by 6 bases, and 18 bases separated the two germline ends. Germline loops: CDR1 SGHNT, CDR2 YYREEE (reference sequence). The CDR3 loop reads CASSPPDFRANEQFF. In nucleotides, the CDR3 is TGTGCCAGCAGTCCTCCGGACTTTAGGGCCAATGAGCAGTTCTTC. Drawing the rest from reference TRBV5-4 and TRBJ2-1, the complete variable domain is ETGVTQSPTHLIKTRGQQVTLRCSSQSGHNTVSWYQQALGQGPQFIFQYYREEENGRGNFPPRFSGLQFPNYSSELNVNALELDDSALYLCASSPPDFRANEQFFGPGTRLTVL.

The rearrangement uses TRBV25-1 and TRBJ1-3; D ambiguous. V dropped 3 bases and J dropped 1 base, with 7 bases sitting between them. CDR3 length: 14 residues. Germline CDR1 and CDR2: MGHDK and SYGVNS. CDR3 loop: CASSDHSSGNTIYF. The CDR3 bases are TGTGCCAGCAGTGACCATTCATCTGGAAACACCATATATTTT. Full variable domain (rest looked up from reference TRBV25-1 and TRBJ1-3): EADIYQTPRYLVIGTGKKITLECSQTMGHDKMYWYQQDPGMELHLIHYSYGVNSTEKGDLSSESTVSRIRTEHFPLTLESARPSHTSQYLCASSDHSSGNTIYFGEGSWLTVV.

There are a few counts of this clone. The rearrangement joins TRBV7-2 to TRBJ2-7; 8 bases fit TRBD2. The CDR3 has 15 residues. V lost 1 base to trimming and J lost 2 bases; unmatched junction nucleotides: 4. Germline lookup yields CDR1 SGHTA and CDR2 FQGNSA. The CDR3 DNA is TGTGCCAGCAGCTTAGACTCGGGGGGGGCCTACGAGCAGTACTTC. Translated: CASSLDSGGAYEQYF.